This is a list of T cell receptor beta chains from one sample in a study of blood T cell repertoires in COVID-19. Produced via immunoSEQ multiplex PCR; TCRdb's table is partial and in-frame only. The table has roughly 190,000 clones, around 80% seen once. Input material: peripheral blood. The origin of the receptors is a man aged 25 to 45 with active or convalescent COVID-19. The CDR3 runs from the conserved cysteine through the conserved F or W. Fields, in order: clone size, D gene, V gene, J gene, CDR3 DNA, CDR3 protein. D genes are given only for firm matches. Clone sizes are given selectively: once, few, many, or a class where the clone is expanded.

abundance: few; d_gene: NA; v_gene: TRBV24-1; j_gene: TRBJ1-5; CDR3nt: TGTGCCACGCGGGGAACTAGCAATCAGCCCCAGCATTTT; CDR3aa: CATRGTSNQPQHF
abundance: NA; d_gene: TRBD1; v_gene: TRBV6-5; j_gene: TRBJ1-2; CDR3nt: TGTGCCAGCAGAGGGACAGGGGAATCTAACTATGGCTACACCTTC; CDR3aa: CASRGTGESNYGYTF
abundance: NA; d_gene: NA; v_gene: TRBV18; j_gene: TRBJ2-5; CDR3nt: TGTGCCAGCTCACCGCAGGGGTACCAAGAGACCCAGTACTTC; CDR3aa: CASSPQGYQETQYF
abundance: NA; d_gene: NA; v_gene: TRBV28; j_gene: TRBJ1-4; CDR3nt: TGTGCCAGCAGTCCCTCCCCGGCCAGGGGAACTAATGAAAAACTGTTTTTT; CDR3aa: CASSPSPARGTNEKLFF
abundance: NA; d_gene: NA; v_gene: TRBV6-1; j_gene: TRBJ1-5; CDR3nt: TGTGCCAGCAGTGACAAAGGATGGGGCCAGCCCCAGCATTTT; CDR3aa: CASSDKGWGQPQHF
abundance: NA; d_gene: NA; v_gene: TRBV7-9; j_gene: TRBJ1-4; CDR3nt: TGTGCCAGCAGCTTAGGGGAACAGGGCTACGGGTTTTTT; CDR3aa: CASSLGEQGYGFF
abundance: NA; d_gene: NA; v_gene: TRBV7-8; j_gene: TRBJ1-2; CDR3nt: TGTGCCAGCAGCTTAGAGGTGCGGTCCGAGGACTATGGCTACACCTTC; CDR3aa: CASSLEVRSEDYGYTF
abundance: NA; d_gene: NA; v_gene: TRBV11-2; j_gene: TRBJ2-3; CDR3nt: TGTGCCAGCAGCTTAGGAGGCCCCACAGATACGCAGTATTTT; CDR3aa: CASSLGGPTDTQYF
abundance: NA; d_gene: TRBD2; v_gene: TRBV15; j_gene: TRBJ2-5; CDR3nt: TGTGCCACCAGCCCCCGGGGGGGCCAACAAGAGACCCAGTACTTC; CDR3aa: CATSPRGGQQETQYF
abundance: NA; d_gene: NA; v_gene: TRBV15; j_gene: TRBJ2-2; CDR3nt: TGTGCCACCAGCACTTGGACTCTTCGGGGCACCGGGGAGCTGTTTTTT; CDR3aa: CATSTWTLRGTGELFF
abundance: NA; d_gene: NA; v_gene: TRBV30; j_gene: TRBJ2-5; CDR3nt: TGTGCCTGGAGATTCAGACAGATCCAAGAGACCCAGTACTTC; CDR3aa: CAWRFRQIQETQYF
abundance: NA; d_gene: NA; v_gene: TRBV19; j_gene: TRBJ1-3; CDR3nt: TGTGCCAGTAGTATCTCAGGGGCTATTGGAAACACCATATATTTT; CDR3aa: CASSISGAIGNTIYF
abundance: NA; d_gene: NA; v_gene: TRBV14; j_gene: TRBJ2-7; CDR3nt: TGTGCCAGCAGCCAAGTGGCTAGCAGGCTCGAGCAGTACTTC; CDR3aa: CASSQVASRLEQYF
abundance: NA; d_gene: NA; v_gene: TRBV28; j_gene: TRBJ2-1; CDR3nt: TGTGCCACCAGAGAAAGCGGGTCCAACTACAATGAGCAGTTCTTC; CDR3aa: CATRESGSNYNEQFF
abundance: NA; d_gene: TRBD2; v_gene: TRBV30; j_gene: TRBJ2-1; CDR3nt: TGTGCCTGGAGTGCCGGGACTAGCGGGTGGAATGAGCAGTTCTTC; CDR3aa: CAWSAGTSGWNEQFF
abundance: NA; d_gene: TRBD2; v_gene: TRBV4-2; j_gene: TRBJ2-2; CDR3nt: TGTGCCAGCAGCCAAGATTCACTAGCGGGGAGCTACACCGGGGAGCTGTTTTTT; CDR3aa: CASSQDSLAGSYTGELFF
abundance: NA; d_gene: NA; v_gene: TRBV10-3; j_gene: TRBJ2-2; CDR3nt: TGTGCCATCAGTGAGGCGTACACCGGGGAGCTGTTTTTT; CDR3aa: CAISEAYTGELFF
abundance: NA; d_gene: NA; v_gene: TRBV19; j_gene: TRBJ1-6; CDR3nt: TGTGCCAGTGGGAGAGCTCGAAATAATTCACCCCTCCACTTT; CDR3aa: CASGRARNNSPLHF
abundance: NA; d_gene: TRBD1; v_gene: TRBV27; j_gene: TRBJ1-2; CDR3nt: TGTGCCAGCAAGACGAGGGGGCTGGGCTATGGCTACACCTTC; CDR3aa: CASKTRGLGYGYTF
abundance: NA; d_gene: TRBD1; v_gene: TRBV28; j_gene: TRBJ1-2; CDR3nt: TGTGCCAGCAGTTTGGGGGACAGCTTACTATCCCACTATGGCTACACCTTC; CDR3aa: CASSLGDSLLSHYGYTF
abundance: NA; d_gene: NA; v_gene: TRBV10-3; j_gene: TRBJ1-2; CDR3nt: TGTGCCATCAGTGGGGCAGCTTCTAACTATGGCTACACCTTC; CDR3aa: CAISGAASNYGYTF
abundance: NA; d_gene: NA; v_gene: TRBV5-5; j_gene: TRBJ2-1; CDR3nt: TGTGCCAGCAGCCTCAGGGACTATGAGCAGTTCTTC; CDR3aa: CASSLRDYEQFF
abundance: NA; d_gene: NA; v_gene: TRBV7-9; j_gene: TRBJ1-4; CDR3nt: TGTGCCAGCAGCCGTCCCGGGGCTAATGAAAAACTGTTTTTT; CDR3aa: CASSRPGANEKLFF
abundance: NA; d_gene: TRBD1; v_gene: TRBV5-1; j_gene: TRBJ1-3; CDR3nt: TGCGCCAGCAGCGGGGACAGCATGACCGGAAACACCATATATTTT; CDR3aa: CASSGDSMTGNTIYF
abundance: NA; d_gene: NA; v_gene: TRBV6-2/TRBV6-3; j_gene: TRBJ1-5; CDR3nt: TGTGCCAGCAGTTCCCCAGGGGCCGATTATAGCAATCAGCCCCAGCATTTT; CDR3aa: CASSSPGADYSNQPQHF
abundance: NA; d_gene: NA; v_gene: TRBV28; j_gene: TRBJ1-4; CDR3nt: TGTGCCAGCAGTACCCTGACAGGTGCCGTTGTGACTTTT; CDR3aa: CASSTLTGAVVTF
abundance: NA; d_gene: NA; v_gene: TRBV19; j_gene: TRBJ1-2; CDR3nt: TGTGCCAGTCCATCCTTGTTACGGAGATTCGACTATGGCTACACCTTC; CDR3aa: CASPSLLRRFDYGYTF
abundance: NA; d_gene: TRBD2; v_gene: TRBV6-2/TRBV6-3; j_gene: TRBJ2-7; CDR3nt: TGTGCCAGCAGTTATCGAGCTGATAGCGGGGGCACCTACGAGCAGTACTTC; CDR3aa: CASSYRADSGGTYEQYF
abundance: NA; d_gene: TRBD1; v_gene: TRBV3-1/TRBV3-2; j_gene: TRBJ1-1; CDR3nt: TGTGCCAGCAGCCAAGCAGGACAGGGGTGGGCTGAAGCTTTCTTT; CDR3aa: CASSQAGQGWAEAFF
abundance: once; d_gene: NA; v_gene: TRBV28; j_gene: TRBJ1-5; CDR3nt: NA; CDR3aa: CASSSGQGYQPQHF